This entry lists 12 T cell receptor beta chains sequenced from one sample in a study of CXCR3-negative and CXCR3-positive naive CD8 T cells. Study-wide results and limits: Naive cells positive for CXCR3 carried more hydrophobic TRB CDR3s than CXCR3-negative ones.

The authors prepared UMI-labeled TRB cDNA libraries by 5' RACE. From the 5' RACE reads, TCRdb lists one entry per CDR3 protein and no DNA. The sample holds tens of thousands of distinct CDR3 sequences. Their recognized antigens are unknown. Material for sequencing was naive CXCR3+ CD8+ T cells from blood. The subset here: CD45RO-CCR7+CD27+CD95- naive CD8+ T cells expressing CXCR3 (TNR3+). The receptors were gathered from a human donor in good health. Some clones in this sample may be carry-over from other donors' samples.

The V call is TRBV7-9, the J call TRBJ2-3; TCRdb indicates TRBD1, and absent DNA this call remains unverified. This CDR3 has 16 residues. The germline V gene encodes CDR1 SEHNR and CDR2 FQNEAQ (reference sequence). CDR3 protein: CASSLKRGTSTDTQYF. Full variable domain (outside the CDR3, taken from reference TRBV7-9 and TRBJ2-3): DTGVSQNPRHKITKRGQNVTFRCDPISEHNRLYWYRQTLGQGPEFLTYFQNEAQLEKSRLLSDRFSAERPKGSFSTLEIQRTEQGDSAMYLCASSLKRGTSTDTQYFGPGTRLTVL.

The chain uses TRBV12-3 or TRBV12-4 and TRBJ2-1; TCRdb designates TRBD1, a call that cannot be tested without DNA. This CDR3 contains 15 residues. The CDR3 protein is CASSLDRGENNEQFF.

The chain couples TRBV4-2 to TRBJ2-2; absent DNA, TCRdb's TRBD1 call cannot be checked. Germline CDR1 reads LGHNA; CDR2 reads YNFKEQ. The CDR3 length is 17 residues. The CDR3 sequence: CASSQDRQITNTGELFF.

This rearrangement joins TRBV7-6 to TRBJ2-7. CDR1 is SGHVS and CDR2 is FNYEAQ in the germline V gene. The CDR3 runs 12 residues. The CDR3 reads CASSSKIYEQYF.

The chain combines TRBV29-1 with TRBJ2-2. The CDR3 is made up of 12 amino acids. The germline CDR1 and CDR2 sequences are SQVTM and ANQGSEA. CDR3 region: CSVAEKTGELFF.

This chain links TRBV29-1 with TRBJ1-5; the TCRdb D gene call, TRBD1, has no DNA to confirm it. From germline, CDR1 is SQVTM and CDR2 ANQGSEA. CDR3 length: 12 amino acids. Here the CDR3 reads CSVVVPGGPQHF.

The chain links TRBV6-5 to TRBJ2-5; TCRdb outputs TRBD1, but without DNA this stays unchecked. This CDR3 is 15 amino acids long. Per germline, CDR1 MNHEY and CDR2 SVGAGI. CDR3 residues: CASSYFLGGQVTQYF.

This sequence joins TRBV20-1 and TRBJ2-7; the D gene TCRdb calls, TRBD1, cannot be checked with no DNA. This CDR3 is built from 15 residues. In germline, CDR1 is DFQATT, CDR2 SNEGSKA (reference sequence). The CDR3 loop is CSARDFRGPFDEQYF.

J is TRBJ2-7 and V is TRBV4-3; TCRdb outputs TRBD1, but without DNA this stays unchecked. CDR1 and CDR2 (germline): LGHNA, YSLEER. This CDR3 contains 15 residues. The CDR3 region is CASSQDSRSSYEQYF.

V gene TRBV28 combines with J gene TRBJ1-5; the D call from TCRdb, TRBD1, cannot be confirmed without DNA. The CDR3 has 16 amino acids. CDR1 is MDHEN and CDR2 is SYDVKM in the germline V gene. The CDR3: CASSLSGQGPHQPQHF. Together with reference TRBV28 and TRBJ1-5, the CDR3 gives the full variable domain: DVKVTQSSRYLVKRTGEKVFLECVQDMDHENMFWYRQDPGLGLRLIYFSYDVKMKEKGDIPEGYSVSREKKERFSLILESASTNQTSMYLCASSLSGQGPHQPQHFGDGTRLSIL.

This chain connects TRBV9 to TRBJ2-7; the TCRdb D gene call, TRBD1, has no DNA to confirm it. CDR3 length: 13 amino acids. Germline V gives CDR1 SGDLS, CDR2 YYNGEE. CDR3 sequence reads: CASSDTGGYEQYF.

The CDR3 loop reads CASSEAAGDYNEQFF. This chain connects TRBV6-1 to TRBJ2-1; the TRBD2 assignment by TCRdb is unverifiable without DNA. Per the germline V gene, CDR1 is MNHNS and CDR2 is SASEGT. The CDR3 has 15 residues.